This T cell receptor (beta chain) originates from a study of Graves' ophthalmopathy and Graves' hyperthyroidism (dated by TCRdb to the late 2010s). Looking at the study overall: Peripheral blood was collected at initial diagnosis, prior to any treatment. An independent validation cohort was composed of roughly 19 hyperthyroidism patients and some 16 patients who later progressed from hyperthyroidism to ophthalmopathy. To explore V-J signatures that separate ophthalmopathy from hyperthyroidism, a discovery set of about a hundred patients was enrolled, consisting of under 50 with ophthalmopathy and 55 to 65 with stable hyperthyroidism. T-cell repertoires of thyroid tissue and blood were compared in five or six hyperthyroidism patients. Following sample collection, hyperthyroidism patients were given methimazole at a starting dose of 30 mg daily, and ophthalmopathy patients were given high-dose intravenous methylprednisolone. The study used TCR beta repertoire signatures to distinguish Graves' ophthalmopathy from Graves' hyperthyroidism and to predict progression to ophthalmopathy. In total, around 130 blood samples were TCR-sequenced: fewer than 50 ophthalmopathy, 80 or so hyperthyroidism and some 17 hyperthyroidism-to-ophthalmopathy patients. The 90 to 100 discovery patients were randomly split 7:3 into training and test sets.

Clipping removes 5 bases from V and 5 bases from J, with 9 as the unmatched junction base count. The CDR3 covers 16 residues, taking in both the cysteine and the phenylalanine. Only the CDR3 DNA stays, 48 bases, in frame from base 1. In the germline V gene (reference sequence), CDR1 corresponds to SEHNR and CDR2 to FQNEAQ. Study-wide conclusions, independent of this receptor: In cross-validation, the 13-signature model distinguished ophthalmopathy from stable hyperthyroidism with 87.88% sensitivity and 81.08% specificity, while in the test set the corresponding values were about 79% and 69%. In validation, the model predicted ophthalmopathy progression with about 71% sensitivity and 72.22% specificity; approximately 12 predicted patients were CT-confirmed with GO in a median of 6.5 months. Among expanded thyroid clonotypes with frequency above 0.001, most also showed up in blood, which suggests that blood repertoires may reflect the thyroid immune response. No statistical method was used to predetermine the sample size, and group allocation was not hidden from the investigators.

This clonotype was seen at least ten times. Its antigen is not yet known. No base quality information exists; no much larger clone differs at one position. For repertoire sequencing, TCR beta CDR3 regions were amplified from RNA transcripts. HTBI primers and the Qiagen OneStep RT-PCR kit were used in a first-round RT-PCR, which was followed by a second-round multiplex PCR, size selection and purification. Libraries were sequenced paired-end with 100 bp reads on an Illumina HiSeq2000. Concerning the study's data processing: SOAPnuke was used to process the reads, throwing out any read that had adapters, had uncalled bases, had a mean Phred below 15, or lacked an exact constant-primer or identifier match. COPE v1.2.5 was used to merge high-quality paired reads. Each unique nucleotide sequence was treated as a clonotype, and MiTCR v1.1 was used to align the clonotypes to the IMGT TRB V, D and J references. The analysis was limited to V-J combinations with a frequency above 0.0001, which together covered 99.2% of repertoires. For each V-J combination, a TCR clonal expansion and chaos score was defined as the ratio of F50 clonal expansion to chaos observed in the TCRdist matrix. Welch's t-statistics and random forest were used to reduce the features to approximately 13 V-J combinations, which were then used as input to a naive Bayes classifier. The Morisita-Horn index was used to measure how similar the thyroid and blood repertoires were. TCRdb reprocessed the public reads (quality trimming at Q25 with fastp, clone calling with MiXCR) and kept in-frame beta chains. Each CDR3 protein gets just one entry, which takes the most common genes and DNA from the rows behind it. For this entry, the V and J calls and clone size follow TCRdb and not the study's own pipeline. Across this sample there are approximately 500,000 distinct CDR3 sequences, with 13% to 15% seen only once. The ten largest clones represent over 8% of the sample.

Ophthalmopathy patients were characterized by moderately to severely active disease, a Clinical Activity Score of at least 3, a NOSPECS grade of at least 4, and a disease duration under 3 months. Patients with other autoimmune diseases, uncontrolled infections, pregnancy or lactation were excluded from the study. Clinical symptoms, serum thyroxine, TRAb, thyroid ultrasound and orbital computed tomography formed the basis of the diagnosis. Ficoll-Paque density gradient centrifugation was used to isolate PBMCs from approximately 10 ml of fresh peripheral blood. Total RNA was extracted using Trizol reagent, and RNA quality was checked on an Agilent 2100 Bioanalyzer.

The sample consisted of blood. The source is a woman under 40 with Graves' ophthalmopathy. Donor details come from another sample of the same person, matched by shared clones. The chain is encoded by TRBV7-9 joined to TRBJ2-5, with 12 middle bases fitting TRBD2. This receptor has the CDR3 CASSRASGGATETQYF. At the DNA level, the sequence is TGTGCCAGCAGCCGCGCTAGCGGGGGGGCCACTGAGACCCAGTACTTC.